The clone carrying this T cell receptor beta chain came up a few times. Its target is not known. This specimen comes from a study of beta chain features in type 1 diabetes. Study-wide background: Cell yields, gender and age were comparable in patients and healthy donors. Overall study results and limits: All four CD4+ subsets from Type 1 diabetes patients carried moderately but significantly shorter TCRB CDR3s. Amplification by PCR could prefer shorter templates, with the same effect in patients and controls. For patients, the naive, central memory and Treg TCRB repertoires appeared more alike than for healthy donors.

Of the isolated RNA, all was reverse transcribed, and so the sequenced material was expressed TCRB transcripts. Generated by immunoSEQ multiplex PCR, the TCRdb table keeps only in-frame clones and is missing some. The sample shows around 600,000 clones, about an eighth of them seen only once. The TCR sequence derives from a man aged 25-45 years with type 1 diabetes. The sequenced sample consisted of naive CD4+ T cells from blood.

As DNA, the CDR3 is TGTGCCAGCAGCCTTCTCTCGGGGGTCGAGCAGTACTTC. Translated, it gives CASSLLSGVEQYF. The chain couples TRBV14 to TRBJ2-7; D perhaps matches TRBD2 (6 bases). CDR1 is SGHDN, CDR2 FVKESK, per germline. The CDR3 consists of 13 residues. Deletions cut 4 bases from V and 6 bases from J, with 13 bases between.